These 14 T cell receptor beta chains originate from one sample sequenced in a study of blood T cell repertoires in COVID-19. TCRdb keeps only in-frame clones here, not all; method: immunoSEQ multiplex PCR. The sample has about 220,000 clones; roughly 75% are singletons. Material: peripheral blood. The receptors here all came from a woman in her sixties or seventies with acute or convalescent COVID-19.

The CDR3 DNA sequence: TGTGCCAGTAGTAGTCCATGGGGACAGGGGGTGAACGGGGAGCTGTTTTTT. Encoded protein: CASSSPWGQGVNGELFF. The rearrangement joins TRBV19 to TRBJ2-2, with 11 positions matching TRBD1. V was pared by 4 bases and J by 7 bases, with 11 bases of the junction left unmatched. The germline V gene encodes CDR1 LNHDA and CDR2 SQIVND (reference sequence). The length of the CDR3 is 17 residues.

The chain employs TRBV5-6 and TRBJ2-5; 7 bases are a match to TRBD1. Looked up from germline, CDR1 is SGHDT and CDR2 is YYEEEE. The CDR3 length is 14 residues. V was clipped by 3 bases and J by 1 base; unmatched bases: 3. The CDR3 sequence is CASSSGQLQETQYF. The CDR3 region has the DNA TGTGCCAGCAGCTCGGGACAGCTCCAAGAGACCCAGTACTTC.

This clone was recorded a few times. The chain is built from TRBV24-1 and TRBJ1-1; TRBD1 aligns across 12 bases. This CDR3 has 14 residues. Trimming removed 3 bases from V and 11 bases from J; junction bases left unmatched: 6. The germline V gene has CDR1 KGHDR and CDR2 SFDVKD. Written as DNA, the CDR3 is TGTGCCACCAGTGATCCCGGGACAGGGGGCTTGGCTTTCTTT. It translates to CATSDPGTGGLAFF.

The gene calls are TRBV2 and TRBJ1-2, with TRBD1 identical over 7 bases. Germline CDR1 is SNHLY and CDR2 is FYNNEI. CDR3 length: 14 residues. V dropped 4 bases and J dropped 4; count of bases not matched to a gene: 6. CDR3 nucleotides: TGTGCCAGCAGTGTACGGACAGGTCGCTATGGCTACACCTTC. Translation: CASSVRTGRYGYTF. Using reference TRBV2 and TRBJ1-2 for the parts outside the CDR3, the full variable domain is EPEVTQTPSHQVTQMGQEVILRCVPISNHLYFYWYRQILGQKVEFLVSFYNNEISEKSEIFDDQFSVERPDGSNFTLKIRSTKLEDSAMYFCASSVRTGRYGYTFGSGTRLTVV.

The gene calls are TRBV18 and TRBJ1-3; TRBD1 is a possible D gene (6 bases). From germline, CDR1 is KGHSH and CDR2 LQKENI. Trimming left V 6 bases short and J 0 bases short, with 9 bases between. The CDR3 length is 14 residues. The CDR3 region is CASSLGASGNTIYF. CDR3 sequence (DNA): TGTGCCAGCTCCCTGGGGGCCTCTGGAAACACCATATATTTT.

The V gene is TRBV7-8, the J gene TRBJ1-4; TRBD1 matches 9 bases. V was clipped by 6 bases and J by 4 bases; unmatched bases: 6. The V gene's germline CDR1 is SGHVS and CDR2 FQNEAQ. The CDR3 is 15 amino acids. The CDR3 loop is CASRARDRVNEKLFF. The DNA for the CDR3 is TGTGCCAGCAGAGCCCGGGACAGGGTTAATGAAAAACTGTTTTTT.

V usage is TRBV7-9 and J usage is TRBJ2-1; 13 positions agree with TRBD2. The V gene's germline CDR1 is SEHNR and CDR2 FQNEAQ (reference sequence). The CDR3 loop spans 13 amino acids. J lost 14 bases, V lost 1 base, and 2 bases had no gene match. CDR3 nucleotide sequence: TGTGCCAGCAGCTTAGGGGGACTAGCGGGGAAGTTCTTC. Translation: CASSLGGLAGKFF.

This sequence joins TRBV30 and TRBJ2-2; tentatively, D is TRBD2 (6 bases). V gave up 2 bases and J gave up 4 bases, with 17 bases separating them. Germline loops: CDR1 GTSNPN, CDR2 SVGIG (reference sequence). This CDR3 has 16 residues. As DNA, the CDR3 is TGTGCCTGGAGTCGGGCGGGACCCAGGTTCACCGGGGAGCTGTTTTTT. As protein: CAWSRAGPRFTGELFF.

V and J are TRBV19 and TRBJ2-7; the match to TRBD1 covers 7 bases. The germline gives CDR1 LNHDA, CDR2 SQIVND (reference sequence). Trimming at V came to 4 bases and at J to 6 bases, leaving 9 bases not matched to a gene. This CDR3 is 14 amino acids long. In nucleotides, the CDR3 is TGTGCCAGTAGTACGGACAGGAACCGGGTCGAGCAGTACTTC. Translated: CASSTDRNRVEQYF.

The chain links TRBV7-2 to TRBJ2-3; TRBD2 matches at 8 bases. V shed 7 bases, J shed 7 bases, and the junction held 7 bases outside the gene matches. CDR1 is SGHTA and CDR2 is FQGNSA in the germline V gene. CDR3 length equals 13 residues. CDR3 sequence (DNA): TGTGCCAGCAAACGGGGGGGCCGGAATACGCAGTATTTT. This codes for CASKRGGRNTQYF.

The J gene is TRBJ2-7, the V gene TRBV2; a weak D match, TRBD1 (6 bases). The CDR3 is 13 residues long. Per germline, CDR1 SNHLY and CDR2 FYNNEI. V lost 6 bases, J lost 1 base, and 10 bases lay in between. The chain's CDR3 is CASSRTVSYEQYV. Here the CDR3 DNA reads TGTGCCAGCAGCCGGACAGTTTCCTACGAGCAGTACGTC.

The V and J genes are TRBV29-1 and TRBJ1-1; D call uncertain. CDR1 SQVTM and CDR2 ANQGSEA come from the germline V gene. V lost 1 base and J lost 8, with 8 bases in between. The CDR3 runs 11 residues. CDR3 protein: CSVEGTVEAFF. CDR3 DNA: TGCAGCGTTGAAGGAACAGTAGAAGCTTTCTTT.

V and J are TRBV7-3 and TRBJ1-1, with D unresolved. CDR1 and CDR2 from the germline V gene are SGHTA and FQGTGA. V gave up 5 bases and J gave up 3 bases, with 10 bases separating them. CDR3 size: 13 residues. In nucleotides, the CDR3 is TGTGCCAGCAGCCAGGAACTGGACACTGAAGCTTTCTTT. Protein product: CASSQELDTEAFF.

This clone occurred a few times. The V gene is TRBV5-1, the J gene TRBJ1-5; no clear D gene. With 4 bases removed from V and 7 bases from J, the gap between germline ends came to 15 bases. CDR3 size: 14 residues. Germline assignment: CDR1 SGHRS and CDR2 YFSETQ. The chain's CDR3 is CASSIGDMSQPQHF. In DNA, the CDR3 is TGCGCCAGCAGCATCGGGGATATGAGCCAGCCCCAGCATTTT.